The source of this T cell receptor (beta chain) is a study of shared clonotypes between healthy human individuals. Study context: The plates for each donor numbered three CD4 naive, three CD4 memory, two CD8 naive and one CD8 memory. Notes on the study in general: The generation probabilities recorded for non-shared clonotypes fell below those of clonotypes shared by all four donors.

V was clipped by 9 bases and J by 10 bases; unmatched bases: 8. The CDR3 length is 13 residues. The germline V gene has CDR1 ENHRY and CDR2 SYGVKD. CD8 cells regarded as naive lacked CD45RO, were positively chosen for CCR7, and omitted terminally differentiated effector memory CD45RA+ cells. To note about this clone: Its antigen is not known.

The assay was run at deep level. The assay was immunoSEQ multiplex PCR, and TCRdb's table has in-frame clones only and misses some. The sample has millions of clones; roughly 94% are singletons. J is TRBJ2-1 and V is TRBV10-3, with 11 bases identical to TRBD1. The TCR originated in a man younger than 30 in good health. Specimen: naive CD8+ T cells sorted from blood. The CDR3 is CAMSGTGGGEQFF. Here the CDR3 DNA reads TGTGCCATGTCCGGGACAGGGGGAGGGGAGCAGTTCTTC.